This T cell receptor beta chain was recorded in a study of blood T cell repertoires in COVID-19. Whole-study context: Sites in the United States, Italy and Spain provided acute and convalescent COVID-19 samples. T cells, B-cell-depleted T cells, or PBMCs provided the cDNA or gDNA that served as material.

Germline CDR1 is SGHRS and CDR2 is YFSETQ. The CDR3 spans 14 residues. V dropped 4 bases and J dropped 2 bases, with 11 bases sitting between them. As processed by the authors: How many nucleated cells were present was estimated from reference gene primer amplification. Sequenced by immunoSEQ multiplex PCR; TCRdb stores in-frame clones only, minus some. V, J and clone size reflect that table, while D and trimming were determined from the DNA. The table includes around 17,000 clones, approximately 80% detected once. The table lists this clone with a count of one. Sequenced material: peripheral blood. The receptor was isolated from a woman aged 70 to 79 with active COVID-19. The gene calls are TRBV5-1 and TRBJ2-3; no reliable D call. Here the CDR3 DNA reads TGCGCCAGCAGCCTCGACTTAAACACAGATACGCAGTATTTT. This encodes CASSLDLNTDTQYF.